This TCR beta chain was obtained from a study of metastatic and nonmetastatic thyroid tumors (dated by TCRdb to the early 2020s). At the level of the whole study: For patients with malignant and with benign thyroid disease, the researchers compared repertoires between peripheral blood samples and tumor or nodule tissue samples. Findings and caveats that apply to the study as a whole: TCR beta diversity was reported as significantly higher in malignant tumors than in benign nodules, in both blood and tumor samples.

V is reduced by 1 base and J by 0 bases, leaving a spacing of 15 bases between them. CDR1 and CDR2 (SGHAT, FQNNGV) derive from the germline V gene. The CDR3 has 17 amino acids, counting the end cysteine and phenylalanine. The sequence is cut down to CDR3 DNA, 51 bases in frame from base 1. The library was generated by PCR. Sequenced using an Illumina HiSeq 4000. The TCR beta-chain CDR3 region of each patient was profiled by high-throughput sequencing. The source study handled its data this way. Drawing on CDR3 differences between clinicopathological groups, the researchers built a classifier meant to tell apart patients with distant-metastatic papillary thyroid cancer. The Shannon index was used to measure repertoire diversity, and the Morisita-Horn index was used to measure how similar tumor and blood repertoires were. TCRdb reworked the public reads: Q25 trimming with fastp, MiXCR clone assembly, productive beta chains retained. The V and J calls were not made by the authors but by TCRdb's processing. This sample is represented by 40,000 to 45,000 clones; around 16% of them were singletons. 3% to 4% of the sample comes from the top ten.

This clone was counted ten times or more. The antigen it binds to is not known. No much larger clonotype is one base removed from it; base qualities were not supplied. No patient had received any treatment before thyroid surgery. Patient clinical samples collected from about 2011 to 2019 were retrospectively analysed using T-cell receptor beta sequencing. This sequence uses TRBV11-2 and TRBJ1-1; TRBD1 might be the D gene, on 5 matching bases. Material: blood. This TCR came from a female donor with papillary thyroid cancer or a benign thyroid nodule (not recorded which). Some clones in this sample may be carry-over from other donors' samples. The CDR3 here reads CASSLGPGHSLNTEAFF. The DNA sequence is given as TGTGCCAGCAGCTTAGGTCCAGGGCACAGCCTGAACACTGAAGCTTTCTTT.